This T cell receptor (beta chain) emerged from a study of blood T cell repertoires in COVID-19. V was cut by 0 bases and J by 0 bases, with 23 bases left in between. Germline V gene lookup returns CDR1 LNHDA and CDR2 SQIVND (reference sequence). The CDR3 runs 20 residues. Method: immunoSEQ multiplex PCR; TCRdb's copy keeps in-frame clones and lacks some. Of about 140,000 clones listed, under 85% were seen once; the top ten hold approximately 6.6%. J is TRBJ1-1 and V is TRBV19; possible D gene TRBD1, 6 bases. The source is a human donor in a cohort sampled during active COVID-19. The material sequenced was peripheral blood. CDR3 in DNA: TGTGCCAGTAGTATAGATTCGGGACATCTATCGGTACCGATGAACACTGAAGCTTTCTTT. It is translated as CASSIDSGHLSVPMNTEAFF.